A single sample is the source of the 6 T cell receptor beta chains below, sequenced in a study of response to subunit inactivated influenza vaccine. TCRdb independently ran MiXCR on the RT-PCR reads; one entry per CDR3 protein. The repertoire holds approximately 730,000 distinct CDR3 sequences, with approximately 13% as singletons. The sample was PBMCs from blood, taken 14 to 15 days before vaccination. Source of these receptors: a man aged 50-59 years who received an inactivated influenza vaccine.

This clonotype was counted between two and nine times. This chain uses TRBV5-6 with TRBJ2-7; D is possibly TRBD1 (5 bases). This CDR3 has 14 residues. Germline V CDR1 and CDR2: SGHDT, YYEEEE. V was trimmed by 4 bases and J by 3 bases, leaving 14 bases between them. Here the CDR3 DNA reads TGTGCCAGCAGCATCCCGGGTAGGGGCTACGAGCAGTACTTC. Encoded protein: CASSIPGRGYEQYF.

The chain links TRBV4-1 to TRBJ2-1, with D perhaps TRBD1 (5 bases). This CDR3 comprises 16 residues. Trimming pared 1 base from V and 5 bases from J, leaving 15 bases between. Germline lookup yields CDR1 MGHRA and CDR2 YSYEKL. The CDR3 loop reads CASSQVKGPLHNEQFF. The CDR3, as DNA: TGCGCCAGCAGCCAAGTTAAGGGGCCCCTTCACAATGAGCAGTTCTTC.

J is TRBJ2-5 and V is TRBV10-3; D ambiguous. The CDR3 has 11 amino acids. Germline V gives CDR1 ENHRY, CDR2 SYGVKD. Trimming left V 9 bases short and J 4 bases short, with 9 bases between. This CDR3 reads CAISSAETQYF. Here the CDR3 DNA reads TGTGCCATTAGCAGCGCAGAGACCCAGTACTTC.

Here the CDR3 reads CATSRDGQGVGETQYF. As DNA, the CDR3 is TGTGCCACCAGCAGAGATGGACAGGGAGTCGGGGAGACCCAGTACTTC. The rearrangement uses TRBV15 and TRBJ2-5, with TRBD1 matching 8 bases. Germline CDR1 reads LNHNV; CDR2 reads YYDKDF (reference sequence). V lost 0 bases to trimming and J lost 5 bases; unmatched junction nucleotides: 8. The CDR3 covers 16 residues.

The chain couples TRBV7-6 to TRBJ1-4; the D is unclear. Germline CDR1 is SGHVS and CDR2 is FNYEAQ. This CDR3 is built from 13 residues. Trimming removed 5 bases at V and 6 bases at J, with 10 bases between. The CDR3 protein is CASSLRVDEKLFF. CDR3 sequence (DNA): TGTGCCAGCAGCCTTCGGGTGGATGAAAAACTGTTTTTT.

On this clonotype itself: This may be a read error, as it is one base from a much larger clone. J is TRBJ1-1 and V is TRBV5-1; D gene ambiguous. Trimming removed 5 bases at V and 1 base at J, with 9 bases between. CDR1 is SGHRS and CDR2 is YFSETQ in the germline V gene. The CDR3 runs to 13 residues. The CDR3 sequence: CASSTMGNTEAFF. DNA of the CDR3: TGCGCCAGCAGTACGATGGGGAACACTGAAGCTTTCTTT.